Below, 4 T cell receptor beta chains from the same sample are listed, as sequenced in a study of cytomegalovirus exposure and HLA in healthy donors. The PCR ran on 60 Vbeta and 13 Jbeta primers. Repertoires were generated with immunoSEQ multiplex PCR, while TCRdb's copy carries only in-frame clones and drops some. Its clone listing holds more than 50,000 clones. Sequenced sample: PBMCs. These receptor sequences come from a man between 18 and 29 years old in good health and CMV-seropositive.

The chain is built from TRBV11-2 and TRBJ2-5, with D possibly TRBD2 on 6 matching bases. In germline, CDR1 is SGHAT, CDR2 FQNNGV. The CDR3 is made up of 15 amino acids. The V and J ends lost 5 bases and 2 bases respectively, with 15 bases between them. As DNA, the CDR3 is TGTGCCAGCAGCCGTGGGGGGTTTGAGCAAGAGACCCAGTACTTC. It yields the protein CASSRGGFEQETQYF.

The chain employs TRBV7-8 and TRBJ2-7, with 7 nucleotides matching TRBD2. Trimming removed 1 base from V and 2 bases from J; junction bases left unmatched: 11. Germline values: CDR1 SGHVS, CDR2 FQNEAQ. The CDR3 sequence is 17 residues long. The CDR3, as DNA: TGTGCCAGCAGCTTAGAGTGGAGCGGGACGGCAACCTACGAGCAGTACTTC. It is translated as CASSLEWSGTATYEQYF.

This chain links TRBV5-6 with TRBJ1-1; no clear D. The CDR3 spans 14 residues. V gave up 2 bases and J gave up 0 bases, with 8 bases separating them. Germline V gene data show CDR1 as SGHDT and CDR2 as YYEEEE. CDR3 DNA: TGTGCCAGCAGCTTTTCACCTATGAACACTGAAGCTTTCTTT. Translating it yields CASSFSPMNTEAFF. The full variable domain, completed using reference TRBV5-6 and TRBJ1-1, is DAGVTQSPTHLIKTRGQQVTLRCSPKSGHDTVSWYQQALGQGPQFIFQYYEEEERQRGNFPDRFSGHQFPNYSSELNVNALLLGDSALYLCASSFSPMNTEAFFGQGTRLTVV.

The chain joins TRBV5-1 to TRBJ2-4; TRBD1 matches 7 bases. Trimming cost V 3 bases and J 6 bases; bases outside gene matches: 0. The germline V gene encodes CDR1 SGHRS and CDR2 YFSETQ. The CDR3 extends over 12 amino acids. The CDR3 DNA follows: TGCGCCAGCAGCTGGGACAGAAACATTCAGTACTTC. The encoded protein is CASSWDRNIQYF.